This T cell receptor beta chain was observed in a study of blood T cell repertoires in COVID-19. Per the original methods: Amplification with reference gene primers provided the estimates of nucleated cell counts. Using immunoSEQ multiplex PCR, the repertoire was profiled, and TCRdb retains in-frame clones only, with some absent. V and J calls plus clone size are reproduced from that table; the DNA served to infer D and trimming. The sample contains 130,000 to 150,000 clones, over 80% of which appear only once. From germline, CDR1 is SGHVS and CDR2 FQNEAQ. The CDR3 extends over 16 amino acids. The V and J ends lost 5 bases and 1 base respectively, with 18 bases between them. This clone was counted a few times.

This TCR derives from a woman between 50 and 59 years old who had been exposed to COVID-19. The sample comprised PBMCs or T cells enriched from blood (not recorded which). The chain uses TRBV7-8 and TRBJ2-7; the D gene is possibly TRBD2 (6 bases). The CDR3 reads CASSPLRAGLSYEQYF. Here the CDR3 DNA reads TGTGCCAGCAGCCCGCTCCGGGCGGGACTTTCCTACGAGCAGTACTTC.